The sequence of this T cell receptor (beta chain) was determined in a study of blood T cell repertoires in COVID-19. At the level of the study: Samples taken during acute and convalescent COVID-19 were collected in the United States, Italy and Spain.

Germline V lookup: CDR1 MGHRA, CDR2 YSYEKL. Trimming cost V 0 bases and J 6 bases, with 18 bases left between them. This CDR3 has 16 residues. Clones were sequenced by immunoSEQ multiplex PCR, and TCRdb holds only the in-frame ones, with some missing. Here the sample spans 200,000 to 250,000 clones, nearly 90% being singletons. The gene calls are TRBV4-1 and TRBJ2-7; possibly TRBD2 for D (6 bases). Sequencing was done on a sample of PBMCs or T cells enriched from blood (not recorded which). The clonotype was recovered from a man aged 25 to 45 who had recovered from COVID-19. CDR3 in DNA: TGCGCCAGCAGCCAAGATGGCGGGACGGGGCCTACCGAGCAGTACTTC. It encodes CASSQDGGTGPTEQYF.